These 16 T cell receptor beta chains were all obtained from the same sample, sequenced in a study of blood T cell repertoires in COVID-19. Here immunoSEQ multiplex PCR was the method, and the copy in TCRdb shows in-frame clones only, minus some. The data contain 250,000 to 300,000 clones, roughly nine tenths of them singletons. What was sequenced was PBMCs or T cells enriched from blood (not recorded which). The source is a woman aged 55-75 years who had recovered from COVID-19.

The CDR3 loop reads CASSLGLAGETGELFF. The CDR3 nucleotides are TGTGCCAGCAGCTTAGGACTAGCGGGAGAAACCGGGGAGCTGTTTTTT. The chain joins TRBV11-2 to TRBJ2-2, with TRBD2 matching over 12 bases. The V gene end was trimmed by 1 base and the J gene end by 5 bases; junction bases not matched to a gene: 2. CDR1 is SGHAT and CDR2 is FQNNGV in the germline V gene. The CDR3 loop spans 16 amino acids.

The V and J genes are TRBV11-2 and TRBJ1-2, with 7 bases fitting TRBD1. V lost 2 bases and J lost 4; bases outside the gene matches: 7. Germline assignment: CDR1 SGHAT and CDR2 FQNNGV. The CDR3 consists of 15 residues. This chain's CDR3 is CASSLLTGVGYGYTF. The CDR3 DNA follows: TGTGCCAGCAGCTTACTTACAGGGGTAGGCTATGGCTACACCTTC.

The chain links TRBV7-9 to TRBJ1-3; 9 bases are shared with TRBD1. V lost 7 bases, J lost 0 bases, and 13 bases stayed unmatched. CDR1 SEHNR and CDR2 FQNEAQ come from the germline V gene (reference sequence). CDR3 length: 18 amino acids. The CDR3 DNA reads TGTGCCAGCACTCATCCCGGGACAGGGAAGAGCTCTGGAAACACCATATATTTT. Translating gives CASTHPGTGKSSGNTIYF.

The chain uses TRBV29-1 and TRBJ1-5; tentatively, D is TRBD1 (6 bases). Looked up from germline, CDR1 is SQVTM and CDR2 is ANQGSEA. This CDR3 is built from 14 residues. V shed 6 bases and J shed 0 bases, with 12 bases lying between them. The CDR3 loop reads CSVETGISNQPQHF. The CDR3 nucleotides read TGCAGCGTGGAGACAGGCATTAGCAATCAGCCCCAGCATTTT.

The V gene is TRBV12-3 or TRBV12-4, the J gene TRBJ1-4; 10 nucleotides match TRBD1. V gave up 6 bases and J gave up 10 bases; unmatched junction bases: 2. This CDR3 region has 12 residues. Written as DNA, the CDR3 is TGTGCCAGCAGCCGGGACAGGGGAAAACTGTTTTTT. Encoded protein: CASSRDRGKLFF.

With respect to this clone: The junction and the germline gene differ at one end; a read error may be behind it. This chain uses TRBV30 with TRBJ1-1; TRBD1 aligns across 8 bases. The CDR3 totals 13 residues. Looked up from germline, CDR1 is GTSNPN and CDR2 is SVGIG (reference sequence). In DNA form, the CDR3 reads TGTGCCTGGAGTGTACGTCAGGGGGCTGAGGCTTTCTTT. This codes for CAWSVRQGAEAFF.

V usage is TRBV7-6 and J usage is TRBJ2-2, with 7 bases that match TRBD1. CDR1 is SGHVS, CDR2 FNYEAQ, per germline. The V gene end was trimmed by 5 bases and the J gene end by 8 bases; junction bases not matched to a gene: 11. The CDR3 contains 15 residues. CDR3: CASSIQQGSAGELFF. CDR3 sequence (DNA): TGTGCCAGCAGCATACAACAGGGGAGTGCAGGGGAGCTGTTTTTT.

The chain links TRBV15 to TRBJ1-5; 7 nucleotides line up with TRBD1. This CDR3 comprises 15 residues. The germline gives CDR1 LNHNV, CDR2 YYDKDF (reference sequence). V dropped 0 bases and J dropped 8; count of bases not matched to a gene: 7. CDR3: CATSRDQGGGEPQHF. In DNA form, the CDR3 reads TGTGCCACCAGCAGAGATCAGGGGGGCGGAGAGCCCCAGCATTTT. Drawing the rest from reference TRBV15 and TRBJ1-5, the complete variable domain is DAMVIQNPRYQVTQFGKPVTLSCSQTLNHNVMYWYQQKSSQAPKLLFHYYDKDFNNEADTPDNFQSRRPNTSFCFLDIRSPGLGDTAMYLCATSRDQGGGEPQHFGDGTRLSIL.

The chain couples TRBV19 to TRBJ2-2; D uncertain. The CDR3 covers 13 residues. V was cut by 6 bases and J by 4 bases, with 9 bases left in between. CDR1 and CDR2 from the germline V gene are LNHDA and SQIVND (reference sequence). The CDR3 loop is CASSPSGTGELFF. The CDR3 DNA is TGTGCCAGTAGCCCCAGTGGCACCGGGGAGCTGTTTTTT.

This chain uses TRBV2 with TRBJ1-1, with D maybe TRBD1 (6 bases). Germline V lookup: CDR1 SNHLY, CDR2 FYNNEI. CDR3 length: 15 residues. V lost 6 bases to trimming and J lost 3 bases, with 17 bases between them. This CDR3 is CASSRSQGWDTEAFF. The CDR3 DNA reads TGTGCCAGCAGCCGATCACAGGGATGGGACACTGAAGCTTTCTTT.

The chain employs TRBV6-5 and TRBJ2-2, with 7 bases identical to TRBD2. The CDR3 contains 15 residues. The V gene's germline CDR1 is MNHEY and CDR2 SVGAGI. Germline trimming cut 6 bases from V and 0 bases from J; bases unmatched to any gene: 4. The CDR3 DNA reads TGTGCCAGCAGCCGGGGGACTACGAACACCGGGGAGCTGTTTTTT. Protein product: CASSRGTTNTGELFF.

The rearrangement joins TRBV27 to TRBJ1-4; tentative D call: TRBD1 (5 bases). CDR1 and CDR2 (germline): MNHEY, SMNVEV (reference sequence). The CDR3 has 12 residues. V was trimmed by 11 bases and J by 3 bases, leaving 10 bases between them. In DNA form, the CDR3 reads TGTGCCTCCAGGGAACCTAATGAAAAACTGTTTTTT. Translation: CASREPNEKLFF.

This clone was recorded only once. V is TRBV9 and J is TRBJ2-5, with a tentative D call TRBD2 (6 bases). The CDR3 covers 17 residues. Trimming pared 3 bases from V and 3 bases from J, leaving 21 bases between. Germline V lookup: CDR1 SGDLS, CDR2 YYNGEE. The CDR3 DNA reads TGTGCCAGCAGCGAGGGGACTTCCTCCCGCCTAGAAGAGACCCAGTACTTC. This encodes CASSEGTSSRLEETQYF.

V gene TRBV15 combines with J gene TRBJ2-3; D is possibly TRBD2 (6 bases). CDR3 length: 16 residues. From germline, CDR1 is LNHNV and CDR2 YYDKDF (reference sequence). The V end lost 1 base, the J end lost 3 bases, and 14 bases lay between the germline ends. The CDR3 region is CATSRGGTPLTDTQYF. CDR3 DNA: TGTGCCACCAGCAGAGGCGGGACTCCCTTGACAGATACGCAGTATTTT.

This chain connects TRBV4-2 to TRBJ2-7; 9 nucleotides align to TRBD2. The CDR3 sequence is 18 residues long. Germline-derived CDR1 and CDR2 are LGHNA and YNFKEQ. Germline trimming cut 1 base from V and 0 bases from J; bases unmatched to any gene: 10. This CDR3 is CASSQGPGSSGASYEQYF. The CDR3 DNA reads as TGTGCCAGCAGCCAAGGTCCGGGTTCTAGCGGGGCCTCCTACGAGCAGTACTTC.

The chain couples TRBV29-1 to TRBJ1-2, with D perhaps TRBD1 (5 bases). The CDR3 contains 12 residues. Germline CDR1 and CDR2: SQVTM and ANQGSEA. Trimming cost V 7 bases and J 2 bases, with 11 bases left between them. Here the CDR3 reads CSGVTANYGYTF. CDR3 DNA: TGCAGCGGAGTGACAGCAAACTATGGCTACACCTTC.